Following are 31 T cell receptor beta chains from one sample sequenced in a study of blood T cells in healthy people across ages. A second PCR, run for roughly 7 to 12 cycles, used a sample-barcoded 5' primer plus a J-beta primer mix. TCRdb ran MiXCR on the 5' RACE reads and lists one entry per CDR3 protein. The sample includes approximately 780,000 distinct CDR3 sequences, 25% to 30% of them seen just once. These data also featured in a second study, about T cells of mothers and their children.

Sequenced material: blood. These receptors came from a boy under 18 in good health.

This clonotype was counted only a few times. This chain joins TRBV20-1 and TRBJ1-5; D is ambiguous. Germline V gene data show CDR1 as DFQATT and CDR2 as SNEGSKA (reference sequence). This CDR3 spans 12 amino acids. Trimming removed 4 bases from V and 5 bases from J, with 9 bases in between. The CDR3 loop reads CSANRADQPQHF. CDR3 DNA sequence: TGCAGTGCTAACCGGGCAGATCAGCCCCAGCATTTT.

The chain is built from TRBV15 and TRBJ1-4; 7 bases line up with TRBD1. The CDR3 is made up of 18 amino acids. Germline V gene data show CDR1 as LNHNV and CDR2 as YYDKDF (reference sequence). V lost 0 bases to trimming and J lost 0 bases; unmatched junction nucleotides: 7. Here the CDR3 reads CATSRDHRGRTTNEKLFF. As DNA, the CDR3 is TGTGCCACCAGCAGAGACCACAGGGGCCGAACAACTAATGAAAAACTGTTTTTT.

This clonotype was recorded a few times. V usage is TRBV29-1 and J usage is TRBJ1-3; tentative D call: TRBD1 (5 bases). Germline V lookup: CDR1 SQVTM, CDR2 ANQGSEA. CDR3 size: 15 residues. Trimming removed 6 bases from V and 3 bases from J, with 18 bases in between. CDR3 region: CSVDKDGAGGNTIYF. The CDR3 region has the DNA TGCAGCGTGGACAAGGACGGAGCGGGTGGAAACACCATATATTTT. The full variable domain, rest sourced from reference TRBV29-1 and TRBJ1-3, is SAVISQKPSRDICQRGTSLTIQCQVDSQVTMMFWYRQQPGQSLTLIATANQGSEATYESGFVIDKFPISRPNLTFSTLTVSNMSPEDSSIYLCSVDKDGAGGNTIYFGEGSWLTVV.

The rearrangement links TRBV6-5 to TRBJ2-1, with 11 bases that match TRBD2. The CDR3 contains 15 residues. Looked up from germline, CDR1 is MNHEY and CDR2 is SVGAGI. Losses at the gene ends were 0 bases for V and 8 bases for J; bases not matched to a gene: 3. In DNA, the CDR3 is TGTGCCAGCAGTTACTCTAGCGGGGGGGCTTATGAGCAGTTCTTC. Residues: CASSYSSGGAYEQFF.

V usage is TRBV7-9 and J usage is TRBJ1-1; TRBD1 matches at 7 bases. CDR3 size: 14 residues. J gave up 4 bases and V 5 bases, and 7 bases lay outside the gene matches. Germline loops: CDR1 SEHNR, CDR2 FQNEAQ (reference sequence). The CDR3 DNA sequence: TGTGCCAGCAGCCCAGGGGGGGAGAGCACTGAAGCTTTCTTT. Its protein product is CASSPGGESTEAFF.

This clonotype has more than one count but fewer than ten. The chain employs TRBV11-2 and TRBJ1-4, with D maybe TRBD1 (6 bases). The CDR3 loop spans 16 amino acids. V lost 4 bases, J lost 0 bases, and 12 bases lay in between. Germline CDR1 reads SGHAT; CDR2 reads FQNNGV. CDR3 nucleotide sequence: TGTGCCAGCAGCTGGACAGTCTATGCAACTAATGAAAAACTGTTTTTT. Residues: CASSWTVYATNEKLFF.

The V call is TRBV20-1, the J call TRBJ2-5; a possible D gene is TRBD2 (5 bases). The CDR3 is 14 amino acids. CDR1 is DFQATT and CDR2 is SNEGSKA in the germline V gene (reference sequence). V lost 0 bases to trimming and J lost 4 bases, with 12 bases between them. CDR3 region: CSAREERVGETQYF. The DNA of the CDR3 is TGCAGTGCTAGAGAGGAGAGGGTGGGAGAGACCCAGTACTTC.

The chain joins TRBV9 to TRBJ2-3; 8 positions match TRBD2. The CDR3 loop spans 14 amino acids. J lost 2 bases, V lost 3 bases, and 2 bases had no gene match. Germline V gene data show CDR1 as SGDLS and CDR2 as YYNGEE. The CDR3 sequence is CASSATSATDTQYF. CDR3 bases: TGTGCCAGCAGCGCGACTAGCGCCACAGATACGCAGTATTTT.

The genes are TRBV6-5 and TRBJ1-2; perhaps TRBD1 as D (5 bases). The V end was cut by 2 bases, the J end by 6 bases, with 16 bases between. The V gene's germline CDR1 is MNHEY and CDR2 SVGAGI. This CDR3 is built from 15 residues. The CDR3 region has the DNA TGTGCCAGCAGTTACAGTTCGCGGGGCCCTAATGGCTACACCTTC. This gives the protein CASSYSSRGPNGYTF.

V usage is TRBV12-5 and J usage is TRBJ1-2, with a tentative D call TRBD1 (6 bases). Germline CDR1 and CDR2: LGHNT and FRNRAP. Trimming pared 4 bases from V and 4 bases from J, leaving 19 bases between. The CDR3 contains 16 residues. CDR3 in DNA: TGTGCTAGTGGTTCCCCATCCGGGACACCGACCTATGGCTACACCTTC. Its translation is CASGSPSGTPTYGYTF.

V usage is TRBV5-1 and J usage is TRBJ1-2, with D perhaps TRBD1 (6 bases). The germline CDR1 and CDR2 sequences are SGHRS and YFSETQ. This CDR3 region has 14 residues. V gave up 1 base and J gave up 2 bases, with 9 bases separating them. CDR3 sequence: CASSLIGGNYGYTF. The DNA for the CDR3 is TGCGCCAGCAGCTTGATTGGGGGCAACTATGGCTACACCTTC.

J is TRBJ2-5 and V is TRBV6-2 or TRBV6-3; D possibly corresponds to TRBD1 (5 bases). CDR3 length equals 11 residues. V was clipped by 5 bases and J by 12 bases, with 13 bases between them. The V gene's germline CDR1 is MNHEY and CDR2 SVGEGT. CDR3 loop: CASSTRQREYF. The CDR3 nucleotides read TGTGCCAGCAGTACCCGACAGAGAGAGTACTTC.

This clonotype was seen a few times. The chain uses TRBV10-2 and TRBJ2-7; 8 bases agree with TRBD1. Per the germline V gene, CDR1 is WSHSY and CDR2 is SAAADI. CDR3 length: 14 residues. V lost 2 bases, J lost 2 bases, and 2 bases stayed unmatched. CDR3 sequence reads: CASSEPQGAYEQYF. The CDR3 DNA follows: TGCGCCAGCAGTGAGCCACAGGGGGCCTACGAGCAGTACTTC.

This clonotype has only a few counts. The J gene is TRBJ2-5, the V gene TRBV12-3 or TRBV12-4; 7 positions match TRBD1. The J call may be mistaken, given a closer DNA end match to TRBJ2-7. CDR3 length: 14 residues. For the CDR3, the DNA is TGTGCCAGCAGGGCTCCGGGACAGCCATACGAGCAGTACTTC. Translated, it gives CASRAPGQPYEQYF.

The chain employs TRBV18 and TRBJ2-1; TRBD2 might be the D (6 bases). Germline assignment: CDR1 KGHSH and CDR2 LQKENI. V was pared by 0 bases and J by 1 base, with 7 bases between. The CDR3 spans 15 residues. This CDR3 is CASSPPEGSYNEQFF. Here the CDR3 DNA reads TGTGCCAGCTCACCACCGGAGGGGTCCTACAATGAGCAGTTCTTC.

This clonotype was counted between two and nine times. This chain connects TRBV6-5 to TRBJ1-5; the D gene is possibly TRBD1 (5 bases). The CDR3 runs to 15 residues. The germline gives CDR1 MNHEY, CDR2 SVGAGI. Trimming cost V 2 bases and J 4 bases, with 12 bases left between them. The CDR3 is CASSYKWGANQPQHF. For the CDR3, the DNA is TGTGCCAGCAGTTACAAATGGGGCGCGAATCAGCCCCAGCATTTT.

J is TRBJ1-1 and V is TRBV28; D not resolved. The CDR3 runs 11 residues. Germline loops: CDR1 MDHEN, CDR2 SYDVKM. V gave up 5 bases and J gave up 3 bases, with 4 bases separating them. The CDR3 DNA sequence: TGTGCCAGCAGTGAGTACACTGAAGCTTTCTTT. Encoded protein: CASSEYTEAFF.

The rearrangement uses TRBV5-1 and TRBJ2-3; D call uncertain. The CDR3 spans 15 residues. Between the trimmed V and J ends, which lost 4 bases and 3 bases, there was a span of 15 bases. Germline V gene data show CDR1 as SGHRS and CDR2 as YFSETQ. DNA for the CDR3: TGCGCCAGCAGCACGGCGTCTAGGGCAACAGATACGCAGTATTTT. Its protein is CASSTASRATDTQYF.

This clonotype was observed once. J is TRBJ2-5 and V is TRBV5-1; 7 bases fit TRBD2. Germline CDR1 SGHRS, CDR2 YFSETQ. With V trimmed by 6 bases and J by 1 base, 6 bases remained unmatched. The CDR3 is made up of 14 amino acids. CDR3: CASMRAGPQETQYF. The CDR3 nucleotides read TGCGCCAGCATGAGAGCGGGGCCCCAAGAGACCCAGTACTTC.

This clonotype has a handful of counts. The CDR3 nucleotides are TGTGCCAGCAGCTCTCCCGGGCAGGGGATAAACATTCAGTACTTC. Its translation: CASSSPGQGINIQYF. The V and J genes are TRBV6-5 and TRBJ2-4, with D perhaps TRBD1 (6 bases). V lost 6 bases to trimming and J lost 6 bases, with 18 bases between them. Germline V gene lookup returns CDR1 MNHEY and CDR2 SVGAGI. The length of the CDR3 is 15 residues.

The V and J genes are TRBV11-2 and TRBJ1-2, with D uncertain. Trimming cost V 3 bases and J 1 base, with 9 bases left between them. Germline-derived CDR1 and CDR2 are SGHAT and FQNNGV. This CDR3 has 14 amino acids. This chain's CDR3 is CASSFAGFNYGYTF. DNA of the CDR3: TGTGCCAGCAGCTTCGCAGGCTTTAACTATGGCTACACCTTC.

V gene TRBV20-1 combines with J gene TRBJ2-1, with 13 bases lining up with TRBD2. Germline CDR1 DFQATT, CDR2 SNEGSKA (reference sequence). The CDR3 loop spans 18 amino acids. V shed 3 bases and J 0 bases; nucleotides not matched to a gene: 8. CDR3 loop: CSASPGTSGAFSYNEQFF. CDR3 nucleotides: TGCAGTGCTAGTCCCGGGACTAGCGGGGCGTTCTCCTACAATGAGCAGTTCTTC.

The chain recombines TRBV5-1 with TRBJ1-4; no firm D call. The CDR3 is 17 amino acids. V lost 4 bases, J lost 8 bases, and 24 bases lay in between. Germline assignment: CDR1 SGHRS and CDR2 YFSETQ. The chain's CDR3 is CASSPWAKGGSREKLFF. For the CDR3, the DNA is TGCGCCAGCAGCCCTTGGGCGAAGGGAGGGAGTAGGGAAAAACTGTTTTTT.

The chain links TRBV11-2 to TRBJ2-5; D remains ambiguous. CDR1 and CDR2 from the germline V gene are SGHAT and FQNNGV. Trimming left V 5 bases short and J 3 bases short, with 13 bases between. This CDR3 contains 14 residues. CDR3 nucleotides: TGTGCCAGCAGCCTCTCTACAGTGGAAGAGACCCAGTACTTC. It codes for CASSLSTVEETQYF.

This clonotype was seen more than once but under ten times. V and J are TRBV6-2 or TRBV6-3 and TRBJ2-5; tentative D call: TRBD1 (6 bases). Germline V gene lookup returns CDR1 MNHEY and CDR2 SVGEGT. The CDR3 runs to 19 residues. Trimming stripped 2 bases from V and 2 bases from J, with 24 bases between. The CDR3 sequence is CASSYRPSRQEVIQETQYF. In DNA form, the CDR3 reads TGTGCCAGCAGTTACCGCCCCTCCCGACAGGAAGTTATTCAAGAGACCCAGTACTTC.

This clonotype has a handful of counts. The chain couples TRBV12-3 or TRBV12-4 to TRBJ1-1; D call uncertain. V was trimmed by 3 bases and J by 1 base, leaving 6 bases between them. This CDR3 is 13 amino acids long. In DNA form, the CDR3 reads TGTGCCAGCAGTTTTGGGAAGAACACTGAAGCTTTCTTT. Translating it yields CASSFGKNTEAFF.

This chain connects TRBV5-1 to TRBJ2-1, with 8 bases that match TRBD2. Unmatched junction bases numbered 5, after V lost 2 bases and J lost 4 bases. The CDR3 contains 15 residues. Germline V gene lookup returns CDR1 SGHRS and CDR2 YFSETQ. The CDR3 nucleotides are TGCGCCAGCAGCTTCGCGGGGGGAGGTTACAATGAGCAGTTCTTC. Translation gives CASSFAGGGYNEQFF. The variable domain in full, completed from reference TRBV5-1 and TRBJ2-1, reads KAGVTQTPRYLIKTRGQQVTLSCSPISGHRSVSWYQQTPGQGLQFLFEYFSETQRNKGNFPGRFSGRQFSNSRSEMNVSTLELGDSALYLCASSFAGGGYNEQFFGPGTRLTVL.

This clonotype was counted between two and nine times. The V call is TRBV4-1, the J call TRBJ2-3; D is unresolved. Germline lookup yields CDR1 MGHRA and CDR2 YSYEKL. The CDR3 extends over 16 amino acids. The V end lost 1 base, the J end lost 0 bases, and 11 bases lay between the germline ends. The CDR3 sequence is CASSQGRALSTDTQYF. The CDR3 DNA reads TGCGCCAGCAGCCAAGGCAGAGCTCTTAGCACAGATACGCAGTATTTT.

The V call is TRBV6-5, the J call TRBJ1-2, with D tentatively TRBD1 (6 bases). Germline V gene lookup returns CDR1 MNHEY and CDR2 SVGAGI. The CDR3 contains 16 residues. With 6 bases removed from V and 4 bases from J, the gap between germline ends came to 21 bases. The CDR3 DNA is TGTGCCAGCAGCCAGAACAGCAGGGGACCGCTCTATGGCTACACCTTC. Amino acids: CASSQNSRGPLYGYTF.

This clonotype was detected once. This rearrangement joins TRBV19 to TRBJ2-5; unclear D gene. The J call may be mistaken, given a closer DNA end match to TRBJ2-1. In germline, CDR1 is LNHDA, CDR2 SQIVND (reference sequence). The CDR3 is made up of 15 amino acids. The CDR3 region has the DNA TGTGCCAGTAGTATAGGGCGCGGCTCGTACAATGAGCAGTTCTTC. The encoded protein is CASSIGRGSYNEQFF.

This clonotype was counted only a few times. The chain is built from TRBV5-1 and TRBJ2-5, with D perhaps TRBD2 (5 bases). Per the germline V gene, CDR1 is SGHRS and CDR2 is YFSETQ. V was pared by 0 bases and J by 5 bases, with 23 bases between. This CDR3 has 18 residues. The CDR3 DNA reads TGCGCCAGCAGCTTGGCCGGCCAGAGGAGGATCGGCTGGGAGACCCAGTACTTC. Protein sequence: CASSLAGQRRIGWETQYF. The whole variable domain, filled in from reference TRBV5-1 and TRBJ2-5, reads KAGVTQTPRYLIKTRGQQVTLSCSPISGHRSVSWYQQTPGQGLQFLFEYFSETQRNKGNFPGRFSGRQFSNSRSEMNVSTLELGDSALYLCASSLAGQRRIGWETQYFGPGTRLLVL.